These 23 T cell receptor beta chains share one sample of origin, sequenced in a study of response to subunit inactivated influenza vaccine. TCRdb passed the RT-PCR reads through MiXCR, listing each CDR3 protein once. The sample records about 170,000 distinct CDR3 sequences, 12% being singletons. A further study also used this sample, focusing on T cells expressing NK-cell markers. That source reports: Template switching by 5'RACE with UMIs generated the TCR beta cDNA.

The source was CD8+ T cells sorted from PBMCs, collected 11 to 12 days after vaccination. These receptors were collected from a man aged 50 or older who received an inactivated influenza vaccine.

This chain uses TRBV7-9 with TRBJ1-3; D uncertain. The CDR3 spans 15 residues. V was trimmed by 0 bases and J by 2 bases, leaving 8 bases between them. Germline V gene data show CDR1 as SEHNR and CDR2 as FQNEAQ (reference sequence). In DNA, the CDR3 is TGTGCCAGCAGCTTAGCGATGGGAACTGGAAACACCATATATTTT. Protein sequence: CASSLAMGTGNTIYF. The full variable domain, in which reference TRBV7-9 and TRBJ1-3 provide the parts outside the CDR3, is DTGVSQNPRHKITKRGQNVTFRCDPISEHNRLYWYRQTLGQGPEFLTYFQNEAQLEKSRLLSDRFSAERPKGSFSTLEIQRTEQGDSAMYLCASSLAMGTGNTIYFGEGSWLTVV.

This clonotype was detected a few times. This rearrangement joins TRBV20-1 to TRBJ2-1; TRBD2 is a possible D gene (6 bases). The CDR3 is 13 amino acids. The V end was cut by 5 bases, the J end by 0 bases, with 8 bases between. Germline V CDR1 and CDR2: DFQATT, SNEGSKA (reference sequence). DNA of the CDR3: TGCAGTGCTCGGAGGGCCTCCTACAATGAGCAGTTCTTC. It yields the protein CSARRASYNEQFF.

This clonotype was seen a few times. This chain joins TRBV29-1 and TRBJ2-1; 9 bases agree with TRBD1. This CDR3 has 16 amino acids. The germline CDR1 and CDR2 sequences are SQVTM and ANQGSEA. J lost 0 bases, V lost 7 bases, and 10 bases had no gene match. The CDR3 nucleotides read TGCAGCGCCCCCCTGGGACAGGGTCACTCCTACAATGAGCAGTTCTTC. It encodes CSAPLGQGHSYNEQFF.

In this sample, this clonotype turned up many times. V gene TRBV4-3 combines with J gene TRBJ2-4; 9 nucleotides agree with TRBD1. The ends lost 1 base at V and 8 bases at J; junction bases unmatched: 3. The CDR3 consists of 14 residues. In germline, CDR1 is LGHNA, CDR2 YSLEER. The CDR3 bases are TGCGCCAGCAGCCAAGGACAGGGGGGGGACATTCAGTACTTC. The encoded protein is CASSQGQGGDIQYF.

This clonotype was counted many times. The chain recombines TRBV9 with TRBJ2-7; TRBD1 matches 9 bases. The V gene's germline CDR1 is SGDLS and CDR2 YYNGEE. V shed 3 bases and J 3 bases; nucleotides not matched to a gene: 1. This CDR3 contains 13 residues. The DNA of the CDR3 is TGTGCCAGCAGCGGGGGACAGGGCTACGAGCAGTACTTC. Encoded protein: CASSGGQGYEQYF.

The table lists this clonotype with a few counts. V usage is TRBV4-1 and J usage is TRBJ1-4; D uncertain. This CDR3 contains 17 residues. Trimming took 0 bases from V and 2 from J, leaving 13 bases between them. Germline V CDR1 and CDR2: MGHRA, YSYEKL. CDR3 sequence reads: CASSQDLVLGTNEKLFF. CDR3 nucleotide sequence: TGCGCCAGCAGCCAAGATCTAGTCCTGGGGACTAATGAAAAACTGTTTTTT.

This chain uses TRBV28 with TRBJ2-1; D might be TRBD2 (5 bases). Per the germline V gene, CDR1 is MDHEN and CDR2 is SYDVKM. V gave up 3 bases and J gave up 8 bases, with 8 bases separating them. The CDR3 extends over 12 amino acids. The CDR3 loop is CASSLRVHEQFF. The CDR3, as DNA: TGTGCCAGCAGTTTGAGGGTCCATGAGCAGTTCTTC.

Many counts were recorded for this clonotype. This CDR3 reads CATLGVVPYGYTF. CDR3 nucleotides: TGTGCCACCCTTGGAGTGGTGCCTTATGGCTACACCTTC. The chain joins TRBV25-1 to TRBJ1-2; no clear D. This CDR3 is 13 amino acids long. V dropped 10 bases and J dropped 5 bases, with 17 bases sitting between them. From germline, CDR1 is MGHDK and CDR2 SYGVNS.

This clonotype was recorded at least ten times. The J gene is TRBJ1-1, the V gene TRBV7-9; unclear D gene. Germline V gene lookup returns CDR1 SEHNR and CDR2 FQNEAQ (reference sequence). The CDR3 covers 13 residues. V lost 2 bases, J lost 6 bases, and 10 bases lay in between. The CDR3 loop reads CASSLSGTAEAFF. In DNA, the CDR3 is TGTGCCAGCAGCTTAAGCGGAACGGCTGAAGCTTTCTTT.

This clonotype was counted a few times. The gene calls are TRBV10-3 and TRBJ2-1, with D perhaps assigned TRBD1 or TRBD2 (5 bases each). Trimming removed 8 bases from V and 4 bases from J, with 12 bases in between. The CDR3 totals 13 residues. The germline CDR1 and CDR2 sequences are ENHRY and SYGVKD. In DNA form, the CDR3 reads TGTGCCATCGGGACGGAGACGTACAATGAGCAGTTCTTC. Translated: CAIGTETYNEQFF.

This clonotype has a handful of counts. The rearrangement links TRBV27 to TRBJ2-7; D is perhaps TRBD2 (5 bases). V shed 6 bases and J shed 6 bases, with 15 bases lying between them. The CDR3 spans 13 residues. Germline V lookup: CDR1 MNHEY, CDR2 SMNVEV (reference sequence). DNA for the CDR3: TGTGCCAGCAGCCTGGCGGCCGGGGTCGAGCAGTACTTC. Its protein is CASSLAAGVEQYF.

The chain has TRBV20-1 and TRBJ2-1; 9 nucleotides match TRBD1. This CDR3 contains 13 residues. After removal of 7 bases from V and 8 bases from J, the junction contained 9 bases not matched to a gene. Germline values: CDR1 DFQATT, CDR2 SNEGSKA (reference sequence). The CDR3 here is CSGGTGPWDEQFF. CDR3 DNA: TGCAGTGGAGGGACAGGGCCTTGGGATGAGCAGTTCTTC.

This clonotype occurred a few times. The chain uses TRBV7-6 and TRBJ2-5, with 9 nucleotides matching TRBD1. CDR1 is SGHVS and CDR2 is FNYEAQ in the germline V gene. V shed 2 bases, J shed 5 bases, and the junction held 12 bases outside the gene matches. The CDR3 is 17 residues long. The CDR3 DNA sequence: TGTGCCAGCAGCTTATTATTCGGGGGACAGGGCGGGGAGACCCAGTACTTC. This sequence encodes CASSLLFGGQGGETQYF.

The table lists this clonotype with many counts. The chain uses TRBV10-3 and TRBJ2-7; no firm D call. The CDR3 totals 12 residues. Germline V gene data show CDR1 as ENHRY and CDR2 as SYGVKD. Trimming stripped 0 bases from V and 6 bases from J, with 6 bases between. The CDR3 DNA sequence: TGTGCCATCAGTGAGTCGTGGCGCGAGCAGTACTTC. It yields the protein CAISESWREQYF.

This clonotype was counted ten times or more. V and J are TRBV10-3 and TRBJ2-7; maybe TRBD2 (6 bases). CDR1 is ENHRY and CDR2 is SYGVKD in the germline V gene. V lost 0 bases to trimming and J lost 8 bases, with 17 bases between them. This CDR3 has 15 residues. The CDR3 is CAISESGTPRVQQYF. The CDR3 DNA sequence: TGTGCCATCAGTGAGTCTGGGACTCCCCGGGTGCAGCAGTACTTC.

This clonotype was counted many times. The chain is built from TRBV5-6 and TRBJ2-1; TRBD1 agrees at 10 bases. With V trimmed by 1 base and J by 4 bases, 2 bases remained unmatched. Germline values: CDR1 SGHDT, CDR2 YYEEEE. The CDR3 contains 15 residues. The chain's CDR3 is CASSLTGQGYNEQFF. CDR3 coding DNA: TGTGCCAGCAGCTTGACGGGACAGGGGTACAATGAGCAGTTCTTC.

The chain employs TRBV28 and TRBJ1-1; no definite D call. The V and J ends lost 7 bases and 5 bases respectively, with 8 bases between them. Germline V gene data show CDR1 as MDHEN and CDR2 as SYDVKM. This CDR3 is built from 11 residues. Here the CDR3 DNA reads TGTGCCAGCAAAAGTTCTACTGAAGCTTTCTTT. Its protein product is CASKSSTEAFF. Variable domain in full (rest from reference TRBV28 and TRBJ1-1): DVKVTQSSRYLVKRTGEKVFLECVQDMDHENMFWYRQDPGLGLRLIYFSYDVKMKEKGDIPEGYSVSREKKERFSLILESASTNQTSMYLCASKSSTEAFFGQGTRLTVV.

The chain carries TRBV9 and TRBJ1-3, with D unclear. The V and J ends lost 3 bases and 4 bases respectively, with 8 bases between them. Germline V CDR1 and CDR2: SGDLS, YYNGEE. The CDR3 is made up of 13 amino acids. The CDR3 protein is CASSGPPGNTIYF. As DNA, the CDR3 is TGTGCCAGCAGCGGCCCGCCAGGAAACACCATATATTTT.

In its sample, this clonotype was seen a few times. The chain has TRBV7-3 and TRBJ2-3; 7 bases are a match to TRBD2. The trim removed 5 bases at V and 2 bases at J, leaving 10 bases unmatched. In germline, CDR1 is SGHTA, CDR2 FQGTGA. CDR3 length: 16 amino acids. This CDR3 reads CASSPGPRDYTDTQYF. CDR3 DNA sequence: TGTGCCAGCAGCCCCGGACCCCGGGACTACACAGATACGCAGTATTTT.

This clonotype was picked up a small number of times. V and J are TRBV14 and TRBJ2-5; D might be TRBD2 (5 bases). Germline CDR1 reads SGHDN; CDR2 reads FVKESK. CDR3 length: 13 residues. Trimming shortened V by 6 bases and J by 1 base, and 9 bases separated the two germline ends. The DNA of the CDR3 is TGTGCCAGCAGAATCACTAGCCAAGAGACCCAGTACTTC. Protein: CASRITSQETQYF.

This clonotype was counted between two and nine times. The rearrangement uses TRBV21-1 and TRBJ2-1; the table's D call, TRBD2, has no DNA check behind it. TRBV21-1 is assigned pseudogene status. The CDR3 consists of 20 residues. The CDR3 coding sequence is TGTGCCAGCAGCAAATCGGTTGGCAGGGGGCACCGAACCAGCGGTAATGAGCAGTTCTTC. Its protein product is CASSKSVGRGHRTSGNEQFF.

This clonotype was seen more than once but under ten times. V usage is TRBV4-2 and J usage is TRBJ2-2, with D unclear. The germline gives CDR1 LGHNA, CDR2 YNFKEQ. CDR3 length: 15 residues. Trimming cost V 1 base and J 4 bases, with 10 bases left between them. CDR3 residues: CASSQVFETTGELFF. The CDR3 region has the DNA TGTGCCAGCAGCCAAGTGTTTGAAACCACCGGGGAGCTGTTTTTT.

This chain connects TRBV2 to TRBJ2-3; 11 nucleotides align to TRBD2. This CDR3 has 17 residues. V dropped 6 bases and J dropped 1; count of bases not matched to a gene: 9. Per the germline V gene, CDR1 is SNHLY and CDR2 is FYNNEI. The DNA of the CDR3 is TGTGCCAGCAGCGACCACCTTAGCGGGAGGGGCACAGATACGCAGTATTTT. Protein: CASSDHLSGRGTDTQYF.